This T cell receptor (beta chain) was recovered during a study of lymphopenia after photon versus proton radiotherapy. The assay was immunoSEQ multiplex PCR, and TCRdb's table has in-frame clones only and misses some. The sample lists roughly 53,000 clones; over 70% were seen once. Study findings and constraints: After the lymphocyte nadir, photon-treated repertoires showed oligoclonal expansion, especially of CD8+ Temra cells. Under photons, naive T cells and diversity fell while effector/memory populations rose. A bigger post-nadir fall in TCR diversity correlated inversely with survival time in deceased patients. Better survival with proton therapy was suggested as possible, not demonstrated.

Comments on this clone: Its antigen is unknown.

The V and J ends lost 4 bases and 2 bases respectively, with 17 bases between them. The CDR3 is 16 amino acids. The germline CDR1 and CDR2 sequences are MDHEN and SYDVKM. The sequencing used peripheral blood, collected from a patient treated with photon-based radiotherapy. The source is a man aged 50-60 years with gastric cancer. The chain has TRBV28 and TRBJ1-1, with no clear D. CDR3 amino acids: CASSSISTERNTEAFF. The DNA for the CDR3 is TGTGCCAGCAGTTCAATATCCACAGAGAGAAACACTGAAGCTTTCTTT. Supplemented by reference TRBV28 and TRBJ1-1, the full variable domain reads DVKVTQSSRYLVKRTGEKVFLECVQDMDHENMFWYRQDPGLGLRLIYFSYDVKMKEKGDIPEGYSVSREKKERFSLILESASTNQTSMYLCASSSISTERNTEAFFGQGTRLTVV.